This is a list of T cell receptor beta chains from one sample in a study of blood T cell repertoires in COVID-19. Repertoires were generated with immunoSEQ multiplex PCR, while TCRdb's copy carries only in-frame clones and drops some. The data contain roughly 160,000 clones, over 80% of them singletons. Sample: PBMCs or T cells enriched from blood (not recorded which). These receptor sequences come from a woman aged 55-69 years who had recovered from COVID-19. Both conserved end residues are part of each CDR3. The D gene is left open where the match is weak. Some rows have no size entry. The others give once, few or many, or a class for an expanded clone.

NA TRBJ1-1 TRBV6-5 NA TGTGCCAGCAGTTACTCGACACAGCCAAACACTGAAGCTTTCTTT CASSYSTQPNTEAFF
NA TRBJ2-7 TRBV6-5 NA TGTGCCAGCAGCGAGGAAGGACAGTACTTC CASSEEGQYF
NA TRBJ2-7 TRBV3-1/TRBV3-2 TRBD2 TGTGCCAGCAGCCAAGGGTCAGGCGGGAGGTCCTACGAGCAGTACTTC CASSQGSGGRSYEQYF
NA TRBJ1-1 TRBV2 NA TGTGCCAGCAGCCATCAGGGGCGGAACACTGAAGCTTTCTTT CASSHQGRNTEAFF
NA TRBJ1-6 TRBV9 NA TGTGCCAGCAGCGTAGATGGCGGGGGGTCGGTTTCACCCCTCCACTTT CASSVDGGGSVSPLHF
once TRBJ2-7 TRBV6-4 NA TGTGCCAGCAGTGTGGGCAAGGCAGTGCAGACCTACGAGCAGTACTTC CASSVGKAVQTYEQYF
NA TRBJ2-6 TRBV5-1 NA TGCGCCAGCAGCTTCCTTGTCGGGGCCAACGTCCTGACTTTC CASSFLVGANVLTF
NA TRBJ1-2 TRBV27 NA TGTGCCAGCAGGGGGCGGACAACGCCCTATGGCTACACCTTC CASRGRTTPYGYTF
NA TRBJ1-5 TRBV2 NA TGTGCCAGCCTAGACAGTAATAGTCATCAGCCCCAGCATTTT CASLDSNSHQPQHF
NA TRBJ1-2 TRBV7-9 TRBD1 TGTGCCAGCAGCTTATCTGGGACAGGGCCCTATGGCTACACCTTC CASSLSGTGPYGYTF
NA TRBJ1-5 TRBV28 NA TGTGCCAGCAGTTTGCGGGGGGCTCAGCCCCAGCATTTT CASSLRGAQPQHF
NA TRBJ2-1 TRBV10-3 TRBD2 TGTGCCACCGGTCGCGGGAGAGACAATGAGCAGTTCTTC CATGRGRDNEQFF
NA TRBJ1-5 TRBV29-1 NA TGCAGCGCCCAGAAAGAACTTGCAGGGCCCCAGCATTTT CSAQKELAGPQHF
NA TRBJ2-3 TRBV4-1 TRBD1 TGCGCCAGCAGCTCCCGCTTCCCCCAGGGGGCCGTAGATACGCAGTATTTT CASSSRFPQGAVDTQYF
NA TRBJ2-2 TRBV6-5 NA TGTGCCAGCAAGGAGGGCCCCGGGGAGCTGTTTTTT CASKEGPGELFF
NA TRBJ2-1 TRBV12-3/TRBV12-4 TRBD2 TGTGCCAGCACCCTCGGGGGGTTGGATGAGCAGTTCTTC CASTLGGLDEQFF
NA TRBJ1-1 TRBV11-2 TRBD1 TGTGCCAGCAGGTGGGCAGGGGGAGGCACTGAAGCTTTCTTT CASRWAGGGTEAFF
NA TRBJ1-1 TRBV2 NA TGTGCCAGCAGTGCGGGTTACGGGGCTGAAGCTTTCTTT CASSAGYGAEAFF
NA TRBJ2-1 TRBV7-3 TRBD2 TGTGCCAGCAGCCCTAGCGGGGCCTCGGGAAATGAGCAGTTCTTC CASSPSGASGNEQFF
once TRBJ2-7 TRBV4-1 NA TGCGCCAGCAGCCAGGTGGGCCCCCTCAACGAGCAGTACTTC CASSQVGPLNEQYF
NA TRBJ2-5 TRBV27 NA TGTGCCAGCAGACAAAGAGAGACCCAGTACTTC CASRQRETQYF
NA TRBJ1-2 TRBV7-3 NA TGTGCCAGCAGCTTAACGGGAGGGGCCAGCGGCTACACCTTC CASSLTGGASGYTF
NA TRBJ2-1 TRBV9 TRBD2 TGTGCCAGCAGTAAACTAGCGGAAACCTACAATGAGCAGTTCTTC CASSKLAETYNEQFF
NA TRBJ1-5 TRBV7-9 TRBD1 TGTGCCAGCAGTTCAACAGGGGGGAGTCAGCCCCAGCATTTT CASSSTGGSQPQHF
NA TRBJ2-2 TRBV5-1 NA TGCGCCAGCGTCAAGAACACCGGGGAGCTGTTTTTT CASVKNTGELFF
NA TRBJ1-4 TRBV28 TRBD1 TGTGCCAGCACCCCCCCTCGGACAGGGGGCCAGGGTAAACTGTTTTTT CASTPPRTGGQGKLFF
once TRBJ1-5 TRBV6-5 NA TGTGCCAGCAGACCCACTGGGAGTCAGCCCCAGCATTTT CASRPTGSQPQHF
NA TRBJ1-4 TRBV5-8 NA TGTGCCAGCAGCCTACAAGCGGGCTCAGCGGGGGAAAAACTGTTTTTT CASSLQAGSAGEKLFF
once TRBJ2-5 TRBV13 NA TGTGCCAGCAGCTTAGGGGCCCAAGAGACCCAGTACTTC CASSLGAQETQYF
NA TRBJ1-2 TRBV5-1 NA TGCGCCAGCAGCTTGGGGGCAGGGGCCCTAGCTAACTATGGCTACACCTTC CASSLGAGALANYGYTF
once TRBJ2-2 TRBV24-1 TRBD1 TGTGCCACCAGTGATTGGGGACAGGCTGGGCACACCGGGGAGCTGTTTTTT CATSDWGQAGHTGELFF
NA TRBJ1-2 TRBV19 NA TGTGCCAGTAGTATAGAGGCTTTCAGTCGATCTTTCTATGGCTACACCTTC CASSIEAFSRSFYGYTF
NA TRBJ2-7 TRBV2 TRBD1 TGTGCCGACGCCGTCGACAGGGTTACCTCCTACGAGCAGTACTTC CADAVDRVTSYEQYF
NA TRBJ2-5 TRBV7-9 TRBD1 TGTGCCAGCAGCGGATCACAGGGGGTGGAGACCCAGTACTTC CASSGSQGVETQYF
NA TRBJ1-6 TRBV10-3 TRBD1 TGTGCCATCAGCCCGAGGGGGCTCGGTAATAATTCACCCCTCCACTTT CAISPRGLGNNSPLHF
NA TRBJ2-3 TRBV29-1 NA TGCAGCGCTGCAGAGGGCTCTAGCACAGATACGCAGTATTTT CSAAEGSSTDTQYF
few TRBJ1-2 TRBV6-2/TRBV6-3 NA TGTGCCAGCAGCGGGGGGTACTATGGCTACACCTTC CASSGGYYGYTF
NA TRBJ1-1 TRBV27 NA TGTGCCAGCAGTTTAAGCCAGGGAAGGACTGAAGCTTTCTTT CASSLSQGRTEAFF
NA TRBJ2-7 TRBV27 NA TGTGCCAGCTCCCTCCGCGAGCAGTACTTC CASSLREQYF
NA TRBJ1-6 TRBV5-8 TRBD1 TGTGCCAGCAGCTTTACAGGGGGTTCTTATAATTCACCCCTCCACTTT CASSFTGGSYNSPLHF
NA TRBJ1-2 TRBV28 TRBD1 TGTGCCAGCAGGCCAAACTGGGGACAGACAAGCTATGGCTACACCTTC CASRPNWGQTSYGYTF
NA TRBJ1-2 TRBV7-2 NA TGTGCAGAGGGGGAGGGAAAGGATGGCTACACCTTC CAEGEGKDGYTF
NA TRBJ2-7 TRBV7-2 NA TGTGCCAGCAGCTTAGTAGTCTACGAGCAGTACTTC CASSLVVYEQYF
NA TRBJ1-5 TRBV28 NA TGTGCCAGCAGTTTGGCCCGGAGACAGGATTATCAGCCCCAGCATTTT CASSLARRQDYQPQHF
few TRBJ2-2 TRBV24-1 TRBD1 TGTGCCACCAGGAACCGGGACAGCAACACCGGGGAGCTGTTTTTT CATRNRDSNTGELFF
NA TRBJ2-5 TRBV5-4 TRBD1 TGTGCCAGCAGCTCAGACAGGGGCCAAGAGACCCAGTACTTC CASSSDRGQETQYF
NA TRBJ2-7 TRBV5-1 TRBD1 TGCGCCAGACGACAGGGGGGACTGAACTACGAGCAGTACTTC CARRQGGLNYEQYF
few TRBJ2-7 TRBV7-3 TRBD2 TGTGCCAGCAGTAGGAGCGGGGGCCAGTACGAGCAGTACTTC CASSRSGGQYEQYF
NA TRBJ2-3 TRBV18 NA TGTGCCAGCTCACCAAGCTGGGCAGATACAGATACGCAGTATTTT CASSPSWADTDTQYF
once TRBJ1-2 TRBV28 NA TGTGCCATTTACTCCCGGTCCGGGAATGGCTACACCTTC CAIYSRSGNGYTF
NA TRBJ1-6 TRBV7-9 NA TGTGCCAGCAGCTTAGGTAGCGCAGACAATTCACCCCTCCACTTT CASSLGSADNSPLHF
NA TRBJ2-5 TRBV19 TRBD2 TGTGCCAGTAGTATTAGCGGGAGTGAGACCCAGTACTTC CASSISGSETQYF
NA TRBJ2-7 TRBV11-1 NA TGTGCCAGCAGCTTAGAGGGTGGGAGCTCCTACGAGCAGTACTTC CASSLEGGSSYEQYF
NA TRBJ2-7 TRBV30 TRBD1 TGTGCCTGGAGTGTACGTGGGACAGTTTCCTCCGAGCAGTACTTC CAWSVRGTVSSEQYF
NA TRBJ2-7 TRBV5-1 NA TGCGCCAGCAGCTTGGGATCCGGACAAACCTACGAGCAGTACTTC CASSLGSGQTYEQYF